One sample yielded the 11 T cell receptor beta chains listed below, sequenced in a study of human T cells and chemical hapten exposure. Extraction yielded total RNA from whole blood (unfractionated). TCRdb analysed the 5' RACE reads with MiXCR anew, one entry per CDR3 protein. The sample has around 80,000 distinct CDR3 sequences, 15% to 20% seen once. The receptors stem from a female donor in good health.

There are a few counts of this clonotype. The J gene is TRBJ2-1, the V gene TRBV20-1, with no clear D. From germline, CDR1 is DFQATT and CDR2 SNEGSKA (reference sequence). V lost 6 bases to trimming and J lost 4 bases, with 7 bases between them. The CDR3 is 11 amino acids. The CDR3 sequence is CSARIYNEQFF. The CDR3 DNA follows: TGCAGTGCAAGGATTTACAATGAGCAGTTCTTC.

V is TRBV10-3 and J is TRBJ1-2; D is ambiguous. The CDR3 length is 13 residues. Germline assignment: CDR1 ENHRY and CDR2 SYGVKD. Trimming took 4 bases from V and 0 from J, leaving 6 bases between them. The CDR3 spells CAISVSANYGYTF. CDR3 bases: TGTGCCATCAGTGTTAGTGCTAACTATGGCTACACCTTC.

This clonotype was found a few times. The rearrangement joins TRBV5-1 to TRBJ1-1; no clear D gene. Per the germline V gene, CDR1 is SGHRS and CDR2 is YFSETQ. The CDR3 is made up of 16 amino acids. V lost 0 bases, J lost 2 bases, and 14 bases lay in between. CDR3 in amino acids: CASSLDVAPSNTEAFF. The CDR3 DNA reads TGCGCCAGCAGCTTGGATGTCGCACCCAGTAACACTGAAGCTTTCTTT.

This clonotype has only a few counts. In DNA, the CDR3 is TGTGCCAGCTCACCAGGCCGGGGTACTACAACGAATCAGTACTTC. Protein product: CASSPGRGTTTNQYF. This chain joins TRBV18 and TRBJ2-7; the D gene is possibly TRBD2 (5 bases). The germline CDR1 and CDR2 sequences are KGHSH and LQKENI. This CDR3 contains 15 residues. Trimming removed 2 bases from V and 10 bases from J, with 21 bases in between.

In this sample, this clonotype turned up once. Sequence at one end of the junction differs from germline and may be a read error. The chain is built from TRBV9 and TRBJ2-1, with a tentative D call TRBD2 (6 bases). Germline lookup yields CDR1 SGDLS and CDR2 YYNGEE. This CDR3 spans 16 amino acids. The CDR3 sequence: CASSPSGAISYNGQFF. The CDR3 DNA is TGTGCCAGCAGCCCCTCGGGAGCGATCTCCTACAATGGGCAGTTCTTC.

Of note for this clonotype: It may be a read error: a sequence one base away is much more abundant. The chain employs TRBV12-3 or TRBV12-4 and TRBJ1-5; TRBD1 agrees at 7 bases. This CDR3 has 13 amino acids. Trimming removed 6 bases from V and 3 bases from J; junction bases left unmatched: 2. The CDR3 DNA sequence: TGTGCCAGCAGCACAGGGGACAATCAGCCCCAGCATTTT. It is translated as CASSTGDNQPQHF.

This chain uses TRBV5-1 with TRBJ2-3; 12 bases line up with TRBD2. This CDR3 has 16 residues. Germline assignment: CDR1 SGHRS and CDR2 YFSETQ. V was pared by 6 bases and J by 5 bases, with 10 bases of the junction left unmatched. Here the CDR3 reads CASTPPTSGSGDTQYF. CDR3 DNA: TGCGCCAGCACCCCTCCGACTAGCGGGAGCGGAGATACGCAGTATTTT.

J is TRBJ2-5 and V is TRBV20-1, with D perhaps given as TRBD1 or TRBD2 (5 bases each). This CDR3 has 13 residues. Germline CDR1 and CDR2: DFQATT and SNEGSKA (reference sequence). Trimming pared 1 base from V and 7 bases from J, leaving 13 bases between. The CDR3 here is CSARVAGAGTQYF. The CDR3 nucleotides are TGCAGTGCTAGAGTGGCCGGGGCTGGGACCCAGTACTTC.

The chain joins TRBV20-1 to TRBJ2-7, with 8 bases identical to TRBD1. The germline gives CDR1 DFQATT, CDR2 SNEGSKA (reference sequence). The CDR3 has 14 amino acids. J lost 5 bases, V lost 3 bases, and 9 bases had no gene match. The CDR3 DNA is TGCAGTGCTAGGGCGGACAGGGATTTTGACGAGCAGTACTTC. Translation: CSARADRDFDEQYF.

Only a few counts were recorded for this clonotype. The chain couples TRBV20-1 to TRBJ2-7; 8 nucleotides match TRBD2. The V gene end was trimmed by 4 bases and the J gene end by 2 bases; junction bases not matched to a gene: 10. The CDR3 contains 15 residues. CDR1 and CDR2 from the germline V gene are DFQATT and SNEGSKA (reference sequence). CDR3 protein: CSAIRSGLAAYEQYF. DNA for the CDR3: TGCAGTGCTATTAGGAGCGGACTAGCAGCCTACGAGCAGTACTTC.

Here the CDR3 DNA reads TGCAGTGCCGTAGACCCCGGCGGTTCTTACACGGATACGCAGTATTTT. It yields the protein CSAVDPGGSYTDTQYF. The chain combines TRBV20-1 with TRBJ2-3; D not certain. The V end lost 6 bases, the J end lost 6 bases, and 25 bases lay between the germline ends. The germline V gene has CDR1 DFQATT and CDR2 SNEGSKA (reference sequence). This CDR3 contains 16 residues.